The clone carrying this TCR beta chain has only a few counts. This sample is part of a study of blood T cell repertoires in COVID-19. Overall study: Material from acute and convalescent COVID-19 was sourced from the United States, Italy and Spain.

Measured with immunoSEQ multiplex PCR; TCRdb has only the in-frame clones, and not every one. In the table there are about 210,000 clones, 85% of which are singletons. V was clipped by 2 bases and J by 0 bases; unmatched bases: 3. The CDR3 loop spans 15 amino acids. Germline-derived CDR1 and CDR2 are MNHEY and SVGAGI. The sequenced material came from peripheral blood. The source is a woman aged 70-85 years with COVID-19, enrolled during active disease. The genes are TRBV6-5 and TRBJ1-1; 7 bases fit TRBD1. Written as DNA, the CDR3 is TGTGCCAGCAGTTACACCGGGACAGTGAACACTGAAGCTTTCTTT. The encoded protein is CASSYTGTVNTEAFF.